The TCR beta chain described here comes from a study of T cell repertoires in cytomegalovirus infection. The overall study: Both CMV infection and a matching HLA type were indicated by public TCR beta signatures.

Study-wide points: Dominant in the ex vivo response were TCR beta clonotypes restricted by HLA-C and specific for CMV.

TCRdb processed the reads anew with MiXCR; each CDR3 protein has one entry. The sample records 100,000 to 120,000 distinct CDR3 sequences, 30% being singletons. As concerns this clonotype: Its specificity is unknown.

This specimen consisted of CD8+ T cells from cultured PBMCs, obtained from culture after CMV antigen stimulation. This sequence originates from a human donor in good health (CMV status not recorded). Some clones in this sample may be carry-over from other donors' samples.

The CDR3 protein is CASGRGGAEAFF. CDR3 nucleotide sequence: TGTGCCAGCGGAAGGGGGGGCGCTGAAGCTTTCTTT. This chain connects TRBV19 to TRBJ1-1; tentative D call: TRBD1 (6 bases). The V end lost 9 bases, the J end lost 6 bases, and 14 bases lay between the germline ends. The germline CDR1 and CDR2 sequences are LNHDA and SQIVND (reference sequence). This CDR3 region has 12 residues.